The 11 T cell receptor beta chains below all came from one sample that was sequenced in a study of T cell responses to AZD1222 COVID-19 vaccine. Some clones are missing from TCRdb's copy, which holds only in-frame ones; the method was immunoSEQ multiplex PCR. The table has tens of thousands of clones, roughly nine tenths seen once. The sample consisted of peripheral blood, taken on day 0 of AZD1222 vaccination. Receptors were obtained from an adult in good health.

The chain has TRBV18 and TRBJ1-3; D not certain. Trimming removed 6 bases from V and 0 bases from J, with 12 bases in between. Per germline, CDR1 KGHSH and CDR2 LQKENI. This CDR3 spans 15 amino acids. The CDR3 here is CASSPDGRSGNTIYF. CDR3 DNA sequence: TGTGCCAGCTCTCCGGACGGCCGCTCTGGAAACACCATATATTTT.

V and J are TRBV12-3 or TRBV12-4 and TRBJ2-7, with D maybe TRBD2 (5 bases). This CDR3 is built from 13 residues. Deletions cut 6 bases from V and 5 bases from J, with 14 bases between. CDR3 loop: CASRIGSIHEQYF. The CDR3 region has the DNA TGTGCCAGCAGGATTGGGAGCATCCACGAGCAGTACTTC.

The rearrangement links TRBV12-3 or TRBV12-4 to TRBJ1-3; the D is unclear. CDR3 size: 12 residues. The V gene lost 3 bases and the J gene lost 8 bases, with 8 bases spanning the gap. CDR3 sequence reads: CASSFGVDTIYF. In DNA, the CDR3 is TGTGCCAGCAGTTTTGGGGTGGACACCATATATTTT.

V gene TRBV27 combines with J gene TRBJ2-7; 7 bases are shared with TRBD1. Per germline, CDR1 MNHEY and CDR2 SMNVEV (reference sequence). The CDR3 length is 16 residues. J gave up 2 bases and V 0 bases, and 7 bases lay outside the gene matches. The CDR3 nucleotides are TGTGCCAGCAGTTTATCGGTTACAGGGGTAACCTACGAGCAGTACTTC. This gives the protein CASSLSVTGVTYEQYF.

This clone was seen once. The rearrangement joins TRBV30 to TRBJ1-1; D is unresolved. This CDR3 is built from 13 residues. CDR1 and CDR2 from the germline V gene are GTSNPN and SVGIG (reference sequence). V gave up 0 bases and J gave up 6 bases, with 11 bases separating them. For the CDR3, the DNA is TGTGCCTGGAGTGTACTGTCGGCAGCTGAAGCTTTCTTT. Its translation: CAWSVLSAAEAFF. The full variable domain, completed using reference TRBV30 and TRBJ1-1, is SQTIHQWPATLVQPVGSPLSLECTVEGTSNPNLYWYRQAAGRGLQLLFYSVGIGQISSEVPQNLSASRPQDRQFILSSKKLLLSDSGFYLCAWSVLSAAEAFFGQGTRLTVV.

The rearrangement links TRBV4-3 to TRBJ2-1; D tentatively reads TRBD1 or TRBD2 (5 bases each). V shed 4 bases and J shed 3 bases, with 16 bases lying between them. Germline V gene data show CDR1 as LGHNA and CDR2 as YSLEER. There are 16 residues in the CDR3. The CDR3 DNA reads TGCGCCAGCAGCCGAGACTCAGGGAGCCTCTACAATGAGCAGTTCTTC. Encoded protein: CASSRDSGSLYNEQFF.

The V gene is TRBV7-2, the J gene TRBJ2-7, with D perhaps matching TRBD2 (6 bases). Germline loops: CDR1 SGHTA, CDR2 FQGNSA. Trimming shortened V by 3 bases and J by 3 bases, and 15 bases separated the two germline ends. The CDR3 extends over 15 amino acids. The CDR3 loop is CASSFVGSGGYEQYF. CDR3 in DNA: TGTGCCAGCAGCTTCGTGGGTAGCGGAGGCTACGAGCAGTACTTC.

CDR3 sequence: CAWSVYSGNTIYF. DNA for the CDR3: TGTGCCTGGAGTGTTTACTCTGGAAACACCATATATTTT. The chain employs TRBV30 and TRBJ1-3; D ambiguous. Germline V lookup: CDR1 GTSNPN, CDR2 SVGIG (reference sequence). Trimming took 0 bases from V and 0 from J, leaving 3 bases between them. The CDR3 spans 13 residues.

The chain uses TRBV7-8 and TRBJ1-1; no definite D call. There are 15 residues in the CDR3. The germline V gene has CDR1 SGHVS and CDR2 FQNEAQ. The V end was cut by 2 bases, the J end by 1 base, with 11 bases between. CDR3 coding DNA: TGTGCCAGCAGCTTATTGCGGGGAGAGAACACTGAAGCTTTCTTT. Amino acids: CASSLLRGENTEAFF.

V is TRBV19 and J is TRBJ2-2; no clear D. Germline assignment: CDR1 LNHDA and CDR2 SQIVND (reference sequence). There are 15 residues in the CDR3. V shed 7 bases and J shed 7 bases, with 19 bases lying between them. The CDR3 region has the DNA TGTGCCAGTAATCGGAACACAGCCTTAAACGGGGAGCTGTTTTTT. Amino acids: CASNRNTALNGELFF.

V and J are TRBV7-2 and TRBJ1-3; no definite D call. The CDR3 runs 15 residues. Germline CDR1 reads SGHTA; CDR2 reads FQGNSA. V shed 1 base and J shed 4 bases, with 11 bases lying between them. Written as DNA, the CDR3 is TGTGCCAGCAGCTTAGGCCCTGGGTCCGGAAACACCATATATTTT. Protein product: CASSLGPGSGNTIYF.